The clone carrying this T cell receptor beta chain was observed once. This specimen belongs to a study of blood T cell repertoires in COVID-19. The method was immunoSEQ multiplex PCR; TCRdb's version includes in-frame clones alone and lacks a portion of them. The sample includes around 290,000 clones, 88% of them seen just once. The CDR3 runs to 14 residues. Germline V lookup: CDR1 LGHDT, CDR2 YNNKEL (reference sequence). Unmatched junction bases numbered 4, after V lost 2 bases and J lost 5 bases. Sequenced: PBMCs or T cells enriched from blood (not recorded which). The source of this sequence is a woman aged 30 to 39 who had recovered from COVID-19. J is TRBJ1-1 and V is TRBV3-1 (or the pseudogene TRBV3-2), with 8 bases fitting TRBD1. The CDR3 loop reads CASSQRQGATEAFF. CDR3 in DNA: TGTGCCAGCAGCCAAAGGCAGGGGGCGACTGAAGCTTTCTTT.